This TCR beta chain is from a study of metastatic and nonmetastatic thyroid tumors. MiXCR re-clonotyped the PCR reads for TCRdb. The sample lists about 15,000 clones, roughly 19% occurring once. Patients had received no treatment of any kind before thyroid surgery. The V segment lost 6 bases and the J segment 1 base; nucleotides outside the gene matches: 15. The length of the CDR3 is 18 residues. Germline CDR1 is MDHEN and CDR2 is SYDVKM. V usage is TRBV28 and J usage is TRBJ2-7, with 10 bases that match TRBD1. The sequencing input was blood. This sequence was found in a female donor with papillary thyroid cancer or a benign thyroid nodule (not recorded which). Some clones in this sample may be carry-over from other donors' samples. The CDR3, as DNA: TGTGCCAGCAGCTTGACCGGGACAGGGGCCTTTCCTTCCTACGAGCAGTACTTC. Translating gives CASSLTGTGAFPSYEQYF. The full variable domain, in which reference TRBV28 and TRBJ2-7 provide the parts outside the CDR3, is DVKVTQSSRYLVKRTGEKVFLECVQDMDHENMFWYRQDPGLGLRLIYFSYDVKMKEKGDIPEGYSVSREKKERFSLILESASTNQTSMYLCASSLTGTGAFPSYEQYFGPGTRLTVT.